The present T cell receptor (beta chain) was sequenced within a study of blood T cell repertoires in COVID-19. With 3 bases removed from V and 2 bases from J, the gap between germline ends came to 16 bases. Germline values: CDR1 MDHEN, CDR2 SYDVKM. This CDR3 contains 16 residues. Profiled with immunoSEQ multiplex PCR; TCRdb holds only in-frame clones, not every one. The sample includes a few hundred thousand clones, 75% to 85% of them seen just once. This clone showed up just once. This receptor was taken from a woman in her thirties or forties with acute COVID-19. V and J are TRBV28 and TRBJ2-5; tentative D call: TRBD2 (5 bases). Sequenced material: PBMCs or T cells enriched from blood (not recorded which). The CDR3: CASSFLLRGQQETQYF. Here the CDR3 DNA reads TGTGCCAGCAGTTTCCTTCTTCGAGGGCAGCAAGAGACCCAGTACTTC.